These 26 T cell receptor beta chains were all obtained from the same sample, sequenced in a study of CD8 T cells in Susac syndrome. The RNA, roughly 0.5 to 1 ug, was put through reverse transcription using random hexamers. TCRdb fed the immunoSEQ multiplex PCR reads into MiXCR, producing one record per CDR3 protein. The sample holds over 150,000 distinct CDR3 sequences, about 95% seen once. The sample consisted of CD4+ T cells from PBMCs. These receptors all stem from a human donor with multiple sclerosis.

A remark on this clonotype: A junction boundary mismatches the germline segment, possibly from a read error. The chain couples TRBV20-1 to TRBJ2-1, with 8 bases fitting TRBD2. Germline CDR1 is DFQATT and CDR2 is SNEGSKA (reference sequence). The CDR3 is 14 residues long. The CDR3 coding sequence is TGCAGTGCTATTGATAGCGGGAAGAATGGATATGTGGTCTTC. This sequence encodes CSAIDSGKNGYVVF.

The chain uses TRBV20-1 and TRBJ2-7; 7 positions agree with TRBD1. This CDR3 has 13 residues. Germline CDR1 is DFQATT and CDR2 is SNEGSKA (reference sequence). This CDR3 is CSAQWDRPYEQYF. The DNA for the CDR3 is TGCAGCGCCCAATGGGACAGACCCTACGAGCAGTACTTC.

This chain connects TRBV7-9 to TRBJ1-6; TRBD1 matches 7 bases. The CDR3 spans 14 residues. Germline CDR1 SEHNR, CDR2 FQNEAQ (reference sequence). V gave up 5 bases and J gave up 8 bases; unmatched junction bases: 6. This CDR3 reads CASSPQTGDSPLHF. DNA of the CDR3: TGTGCCAGCAGCCCCCAAACAGGGGATTCACCCCTCCACTTT.

The chain uses TRBV27 and TRBJ1-2; D gene unclear. The germline CDR1 and CDR2 sequences are MNHEY and SMNVEV (reference sequence). This CDR3 spans 12 amino acids. V lost 1 base, J lost 4 bases, and 4 bases lay in between. CDR3 sequence: CASSLYGYGYTF. CDR3 nucleotides: TGTGCCAGCAGTTTATACGGCTATGGCTACACCTTC.

This clonotype appeared a few times. The chain joins TRBV30 to TRBJ1-2; D unresolved. CDR1 is GTSNPN and CDR2 is SVGIG in the germline V gene (reference sequence). This CDR3 has 10 residues. Between the trimmed V and J ends, which lost 5 bases and 8 bases, there was a span of 9 bases. The CDR3 is CAWGNGGYTF. The CDR3 DNA reads as TGTGCCTGGGGCAATGGAGGCTACACCTTC.

CDR3: CASGVAGGTNEQFF. The CDR3 coding sequence is TGTGCCAGCGGGGTAGCGGGGGGTACGAATGAGCAGTTCTTC. The V and J genes are TRBV3-1 and TRBJ2-1; 10 bases map to TRBD2. The CDR3 runs 14 residues. V lost 8 bases and J lost 7; bases outside the gene matches: 8. CDR1 LGHDT and CDR2 YNNKEL come from the germline V gene (reference sequence).

The chain is built from TRBV20-1 and TRBJ2-1; perhaps D is TRBD1 or TRBD2 (5 bases each). Germline CDR1 DFQATT, CDR2 SNEGSKA (reference sequence). CDR3 length equals 15 residues. The V gene lost 3 bases and the J gene lost 1 base, with 13 bases spanning the gap. The CDR3 sequence is CSARRPRGSYNEQFF. DNA for the CDR3: TGCAGTGCTAGGAGGCCGAGGGGATCCTACAATGAGCAGTTCTTC.

This clonotype was counted once. The V and J genes are TRBV6-5 and TRBJ1-2; no reliable D call. V was cut by 7 bases and J by 1 base, with 4 bases left in between. Germline V gene lookup returns CDR1 MNHEY and CDR2 SVGAGI. CDR3 size: 11 residues. The CDR3 loop reads CASMDNYGYTF. CDR3 sequence (DNA): TGTGCCAGCATGGATAACTATGGCTACACCTTC.

The V gene is TRBV4-1, the J gene TRBJ1-5; D remains unclear. Germline lookup yields CDR1 MGHRA and CDR2 YSYEKL. V dropped 4 bases and J dropped 2 bases, with 12 bases sitting between them. The CDR3 sequence is 15 residues long. CDR3 DNA sequence: TGCGCCAGCAGCCTGGAGGTTGGTGGCAATCAGCCCCAGCATTTT. Amino acids: CASSLEVGGNQPQHF.

DNA for the CDR3: TGTGCCAGCAGTTACTCGGGAGGGCGTATTCACACAGATACGCAGTATTTT. This translates into CASSYSGGRIHTDTQYF. The chain is built from TRBV6-5 and TRBJ2-3, with 7 bases aligning to TRBD2. The V and J ends lost 0 bases and 2 bases, in that order; junction bases with no gene match: 8. CDR3 size: 17 residues. Germline loops: CDR1 MNHEY, CDR2 SVGAGI.

This clonotype came up a few times. The chain has TRBV15 and TRBJ2-5; no clear D gene. Germline V gene lookup returns CDR1 LNHNV and CDR2 YYDKDF (reference sequence). The CDR3 consists of 12 residues. Trimming removed 0 bases at V and 4 bases at J, with 3 bases between. The CDR3 DNA reads as TGTGCCACCAGCAGAGATGTAGAGACCCAGTACTTC. This gives the protein CATSRDVETQYF.

This clonotype was seen only once. The chain carries TRBV30 and TRBJ1-2; the D gene is possibly TRBD1 (5 bases). This CDR3 spans 13 amino acids. The V gene lost 2 bases and the J gene lost 8 bases, with 15 bases spanning the gap. The germline V gene encodes CDR1 GTSNPN and CDR2 SVGIG (reference sequence). The CDR3: CAWSTGVFEGYTF. The CDR3 DNA follows: TGTGCCTGGAGTACGGGGGTTTTCGAGGGCTACACCTTC.

The chain carries TRBV2 and TRBJ2-3; D remains unclear. V lost 5 bases, J lost 9 bases, and 12 bases lay in between. Germline values: CDR1 SNHLY, CDR2 FYNNEI. The CDR3 runs to 12 residues. The CDR3 sequence: CASSRMGVTQYF. The CDR3 nucleotides are TGTGCCAGCAGTAGGATGGGTGTCACGCAGTATTTT. Full variable domain (missing parts from reference TRBV2 and TRBJ2-3): EPEVTQTPSHQVTQMGQEVILRCVPISNHLYFYWYRQILGQKVEFLVSFYNNEISEKSEIFDDQFSVERPDGSNFTLKIRSTKLEDSAMYFCASSRMGVTQYFGPGTRLTVL.

The chain combines TRBV18 with TRBJ1-1; D is undetermined. CDR1 is KGHSH, CDR2 LQKENI, per germline. V was trimmed by 0 bases and J by 5 bases, leaving 13 bases between them. The CDR3 sequence is 15 residues long. CDR3 sequence: CASSPPARGETEAFF. CDR3 in DNA: TGTGCCAGCTCACCACCGGCACGGGGAGAAACTGAAGCTTTCTTT.

This chain links TRBV7-9 with TRBJ2-3, with TRBD1 identical over 8 bases. Germline CDR1 reads SEHNR; CDR2 reads FQNEAQ (reference sequence). Losses at the gene ends were 4 bases for V and 5 bases for J; bases not matched to a gene: 14. This CDR3 is 17 amino acids long. DNA of the CDR3: TGTGCCAGCAGCTCCTGGACAGGGTCCGGGAGAGGAGATACGCAGTATTTT. Translated: CASSSWTGSGRGDTQYF.

This chain links TRBV4-1 with TRBJ2-3, with 8 bases identical to TRBD2. V trimming: 4 bases; J trimming: 3 bases; junction bases outside the gene matches: 9. The CDR3 is made up of 16 amino acids. Germline CDR1 and CDR2: MGHRA and YSYEKL. The CDR3 loop is CASSPAGTRGTDTQYF. The CDR3 DNA reads as TGCGCCAGCAGCCCCGCCGGGACTAGGGGTACAGATACGCAGTATTTT.

The rearrangement joins TRBV12-3 or TRBV12-4 to TRBJ2-7; 10 bases fit TRBD2. The CDR3 has 14 residues. V was clipped by 9 bases and J by 3 bases; unmatched bases: 8. The CDR3 loop reads CASSFRTSGYEQYF. CDR3 sequence (DNA): TGTGCCAGTTCATTCCGGACTAGCGGCTACGAGCAGTACTTC.

This chain joins TRBV10-3 and TRBJ1-1, with D perhaps TRBD1 (6 bases). Germline CDR1 ENHRY, CDR2 SYGVKD. Trimming stripped 4 bases from V and 0 bases from J, with 9 bases between. This CDR3 has 14 residues. DNA of the CDR3: TGTGCCATCAGTGCACAGGGCCTGAACACTGAAGCTTTCTTT. This sequence encodes CAISAQGLNTEAFF.

The chain carries TRBV5-1 and TRBJ2-3; 8 nucleotides match TRBD2. The CDR3 loop spans 15 amino acids. V dropped 2 bases and J dropped 10; count of bases not matched to a gene: 12. The germline V gene has CDR1 SGHRS and CDR2 YFSETQ. This CDR3 reads CASSFALAGGGSQYF. CDR3 nucleotides: TGCGCCAGCAGCTTCGCCCTAGCGGGTGGGGGCTCGCAGTATTTT.

This chain uses TRBV4-2 with TRBJ2-1, with 13 bases lining up with TRBD2. Looked up from germline, CDR1 is LGHNA and CDR2 is YNFKEQ. The ends lost 3 bases at V and 2 bases at J; junction bases unmatched: 4. The CDR3 sequence is 17 residues long. The CDR3 region has the DNA TGTGCCAGCAGCCATCCCACTAGCGGGAGGGCCTACAATGAGCAGTTCTTC. It specifies CASSHPTSGRAYNEQFF.

The J gene is TRBJ1-1, the V gene TRBV2; D is uncertain. Germline values: CDR1 SNHLY, CDR2 FYNNEI. The CDR3 contains 14 residues. With 2 bases removed from V and 2 bases from J, the gap between germline ends came to 9 bases. The CDR3 is CASSEWSVNTEAFF. The CDR3 nucleotides read TGTGCCAGCAGTGAATGGTCGGTTAACACTGAAGCTTTCTTT.

The chain joins TRBV12-3 or TRBV12-4 to TRBJ2-1; 7 bases fit TRBD2. V trimming: 5 bases; J trimming: 7 bases; junction bases outside the gene matches: 8. This CDR3 spans 14 amino acids. CDR3 coding DNA: TGTGCCAGCAGTCTCCCCGGGACTATGAATGAGCAGTTCTTC. This encodes CASSLPGTMNEQFF.

The chain uses TRBV24-1 and TRBJ2-3; TRBD2 aligns across 16 bases. Looked up from germline, CDR1 is KGHDR and CDR2 is SFDVKD. Trimming cost V 5 bases and J 7 bases; bases outside gene matches: 5. This CDR3 is built from 16 residues. This CDR3 is CATSVGLAGGPNTQYF. The CDR3 DNA follows: TGTGCCACCAGTGTGGGACTAGCGGGAGGGCCAAATACGCAGTATTTT.

The genes are TRBV24-1 and TRBJ1-1; D unresolved. This CDR3 spans 13 amino acids. In germline, CDR1 is KGHDR, CDR2 SFDVKD. V lost 9 bases and J 3 bases, leaving 13 bases between the germline ends. CDR3 residues: CATRDSGYTEAFF. Written as DNA, the CDR3 is TGTGCCACCCGAGACTCCGGCTACACTGAAGCTTTCTTT.

The chain links TRBV29-1 to TRBJ2-1, with 7 bases identical to TRBD2. Germline V gene data show CDR1 as SQVTM and CDR2 as ANQGSEA. With V trimmed by 4 bases and J by 4 bases, 4 bases remained unmatched. The CDR3 runs 13 residues. Written as DNA, the CDR3 is TGCAGCGTTGTACGGGGAGGGTACAATGAGCAGTTCTTC. This gives the protein CSVVRGGYNEQFF.

This chain connects TRBV9 to TRBJ2-7; D is unresolved. This CDR3 region has 13 residues. V was cut by 4 bases and J by 6 bases, with 14 bases left in between. Per germline, CDR1 SGDLS and CDR2 YYNGEE. CDR3 nucleotides: TGTGCCAGCAGCCCACAACCATCCCTCGAGCAGTACTTC. Translation gives CASSPQPSLEQYF.